These T cell receptor beta chains were read from a single sample in a study of cytomegalovirus exposure and HLA in healthy donors. Here immunoSEQ multiplex PCR was the method, and the copy in TCRdb shows in-frame clones only, minus some. The table lists under 110,000 clones, around 85% of them singletons, with 3% to 4% in the top ten. The material sequenced was PBMCs. Every receptor here comes from a man aged 30 to 39 in good health and CMV-seronegative. Both conserved end residues are part of each CDR3. The order of the fields is V gene, J gene, clone size, CDR3 length, D gene, CDR3 protein, CDR3 DNA. D genes are given only for firm matches. Where a row states a size, it is once, few, many or the class of an expanded clone; other rows omit it.

v_call: TRBV4-1; j_call: TRBJ2-5; clone_size: -; cdr3_length: 14; d_call: TRBD2; cdr3_aa: CASRRLAGGETQYF; cdr3_nt: TGCGCCAGCAGAAGACTAGCGGGGGGTGAGACCCAGTACTTC
v_call: TRBV15; j_call: TRBJ2-2; clone_size: -; cdr3_length: 15; d_call: -; cdr3_aa: CATSRAIHNTGELFF; cdr3_nt: TGTGCCACCAGCAGAGCTATCCACAACACCGGGGAGCTGTTTTTT
v_call: TRBV28; j_call: TRBJ1-4; clone_size: -; cdr3_length: 14; d_call: TRBD1; cdr3_aa: CASKTGTGDEKLLF; cdr3_nt: TGTGCCAGCAAAACCGGGACAGGCGACGAAAAACTGCTTTTT
v_call: TRBV29-1; j_call: TRBJ1-1; clone_size: -; cdr3_length: 14; d_call: -; cdr3_aa: CSVDSRGWGTEAFF; cdr3_nt: TGCAGCGTCGACTCTCGGGGTTGGGGCACTGAAGCTTTCTTT
v_call: TRBV30; j_call: TRBJ2-3; clone_size: once; cdr3_length: 14; d_call: TRBD2; cdr3_aa: CASRRGVSTDTQYF; cdr3_nt: TGTGCTTCGAGGCGGGGGGTAAGCACAGATACGCAGTATTTT
v_call: TRBV28; j_call: TRBJ1-1; clone_size: -; cdr3_length: 15; d_call: -; cdr3_aa: CASSFGFVRGTEAFF; cdr3_nt: TGTGCCAGCAGTTTTGGTTTTGTTCGGGGCACTGAAGCTTTCTTT
v_call: TRBV5-5; j_call: TRBJ2-3; clone_size: few; cdr3_length: 14; d_call: -; cdr3_aa: CASSLRQGTDTQYF; cdr3_nt: TGTGCCAGCAGCTTGAGACAGGGCACAGATACGCAGTATTTT
v_call: TRBV4-1; j_call: TRBJ1-4; clone_size: -; cdr3_length: 15; d_call: -; cdr3_aa: CASSPHQTTNEKLFF; cdr3_nt: TGCGCCAGCAGCCCTCACCAGACAACTAATGAAAAACTGTTTTTT
v_call: TRBV28; j_call: TRBJ1-4; clone_size: -; cdr3_length: 13; d_call: TRBD1; cdr3_aa: CASSQGRGTKLFF; cdr3_nt: TGTGCCAGCAGTCAGGGCAGGGGGACAAAACTGTTTTTT
v_call: TRBV11-2; j_call: TRBJ2-7; clone_size: -; cdr3_length: 13; d_call: -; cdr3_aa: CASSRRSSYEQYF; cdr3_nt: TGTGCCAGCAGTCGAAGGAGCTCCTACGAGCAGTACTTC
v_call: TRBV28; j_call: TRBJ1-1; clone_size: -; cdr3_length: 15; d_call: -; cdr3_aa: CASSSPSGPLTEAFF; cdr3_nt: TGTGCCAGCAGCTCCCCTAGCGGGCCCCTAACTGAAGCTTTCTTT
v_call: TRBV5-1; j_call: TRBJ2-1; clone_size: -; cdr3_length: 17; d_call: TRBD1; cdr3_aa: CASSPEQGLSSYNEQFF; cdr3_nt: TGCGCCAGCAGCCCCGAACAGGGGCTTAGCTCCTACAATGAGCAGTTCTTC
v_call: TRBV14; j_call: TRBJ2-7; clone_size: once; cdr3_length: 15; d_call: TRBD2; cdr3_aa: CASSQVASGGYEQYF; cdr3_nt: TGTGCCAGCAGCCAAGTCGCTAGCGGGGGTTACGAGCAGTACTTC
v_call: TRBV4-1; j_call: TRBJ2-7; clone_size: -; cdr3_length: 16; d_call: TRBD2; cdr3_aa: CASSPIAGGPLREQYF; cdr3_nt: TGCGCCAGCAGCCCCATAGCGGGAGGGCCTCTGAGGGAGCAGTACTTC
v_call: TRBV2; j_call: TRBJ2-2; clone_size: -; cdr3_length: 13; d_call: -; cdr3_aa: CASSSGVTGELFF; cdr3_nt: TGTGCCAGCAGTTCAGGGGTCACCGGGGAGCTGTTTTTT
v_call: TRBV27; j_call: TRBJ2-7; clone_size: -; cdr3_length: 15; d_call: TRBD2; cdr3_aa: CASSPSGSRGYEQYF; cdr3_nt: TGTGCCAGCAGTCCAAGCGGGAGTAGGGGCTACGAGCAGTACTTC
v_call: TRBV11-1; j_call: TRBJ1-5; clone_size: -; cdr3_length: 13; d_call: -; cdr3_aa: CASSLGVTQPQHF; cdr3_nt: TGTGCCAGCAGCTTAGGAGTAACTCAGCCCCAGCATTTT
v_call: TRBV5-1; j_call: TRBJ1-6; clone_size: few; cdr3_length: 20; d_call: -; cdr3_aa: CASSLGAVLRTANKLAPLHF; cdr3_nt: TGCGCCAGCAGCTTGGGTGCGGTCCTAAGGACAGCTAACAAATTGGCGCCCCTCCACTTT
v_call: TRBV5-4; j_call: TRBJ2-3; clone_size: -; cdr3_length: 16; d_call: TRBD2; cdr3_aa: CASSFSGSRYTDTQYF; cdr3_nt: TGTGCCAGCAGCTTCAGCGGGAGCAGATACACAGATACGCAGTATTTT
v_call: TRBV5-6; j_call: TRBJ1-4; clone_size: -; cdr3_length: 15; d_call: TRBD1; cdr3_aa: CASSFRTGDNEKLFF; cdr3_nt: TGTGCCAGCAGCTTTAGGACAGGGGATAATGAAAAACTGTTTTTT
v_call: TRBV2; j_call: TRBJ2-1; clone_size: -; cdr3_length: 19; d_call: TRBD2; cdr3_aa: CASSGRGPKRGAPLDEQFF; cdr3_nt: TGTGCCAGCAGTGGCAGGGGTCCTAAGCGGGGGGCGCCGTTGGATGAGCAGTTCTTC
v_call: TRBV27; j_call: TRBJ1-6; clone_size: -; cdr3_length: 15; d_call: TRBD1; cdr3_aa: CASSPGTGGDSPLHF; cdr3_nt: TGTGCCAGCAGTCCCGGGACAGGGGGAGATTCACCCCTCCACTTT
v_call: TRBV28; j_call: TRBJ1-5; clone_size: once; cdr3_length: 16; d_call: -; cdr3_aa: CASSGLVIGRNQPQHF; cdr3_nt: TGTGCCAGCAGCGGACTGGTCATAGGTCGCAATCAGCCCCAGCATTTT
v_call: TRBV4-2; j_call: TRBJ2-7; clone_size: -; cdr3_length: 17; d_call: TRBD2; cdr3_aa: CASSQGLAGARSYEQYF; cdr3_nt: TGTGCCAGCAGCCAAGGACTAGCGGGGGCCCGCTCCTACGAGCAGTACTTC
v_call: TRBV5-5; j_call: TRBJ2-7; clone_size: -; cdr3_length: 13; d_call: -; cdr3_aa: CASSLGTDYEQYF; cdr3_nt: TGTGCCAGCAGCTTGGGGACAGACTACGAGCAGTACTTC
v_call: TRBV5-1; j_call: TRBJ2-1; clone_size: -; cdr3_length: 18; d_call: TRBD1; cdr3_aa: CASSLAGQGSSSYNEQFF; cdr3_nt: TGCGCCAGCAGCTTGGCCGGACAGGGTTCGAGCTCCTACAATGAGCAGTTCTTC
v_call: TRBV30; j_call: TRBJ2-5; clone_size: -; cdr3_length: 14; d_call: -; cdr3_aa: CAWSVPGVSETQYF; cdr3_nt: TGTGCCTGGAGTGTACCGGGAGTATCGGAGACCCAGTACTTC
v_call: TRBV5-1; j_call: TRBJ1-2; clone_size: few; cdr3_length: 15; d_call: -; cdr3_aa: CASSLEQLTFSGYTF; cdr3_nt: TGCGCCAGCAGCTTGGAACAGCTTACCTTTTCGGGCTACACCTTC
v_call: TRBV28; j_call: TRBJ1-1; clone_size: -; cdr3_length: 16; d_call: -; cdr3_aa: CASSLLWRGPNTEAFF; cdr3_nt: TGTGCCAGCAGTTTGCTTTGGCGAGGGCCTAACACTGAAGCTTTCTTT